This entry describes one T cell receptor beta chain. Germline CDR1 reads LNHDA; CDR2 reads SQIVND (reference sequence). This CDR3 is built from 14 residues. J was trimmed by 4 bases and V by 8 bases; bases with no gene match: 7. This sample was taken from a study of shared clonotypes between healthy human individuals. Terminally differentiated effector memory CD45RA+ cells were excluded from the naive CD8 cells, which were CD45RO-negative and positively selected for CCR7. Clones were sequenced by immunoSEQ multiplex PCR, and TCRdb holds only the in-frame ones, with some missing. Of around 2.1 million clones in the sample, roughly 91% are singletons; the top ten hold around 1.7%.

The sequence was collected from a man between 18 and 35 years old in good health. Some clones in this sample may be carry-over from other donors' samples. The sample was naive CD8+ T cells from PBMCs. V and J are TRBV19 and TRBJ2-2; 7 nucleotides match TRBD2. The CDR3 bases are TGTGCCAGTGCAATTGGGGAGGGCACCGGGGAGCTGTTTTTT. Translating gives CASAIGEGTGELFF.